The clone carrying this T cell receptor (beta chain) was counted between two and nine times. Its cognate antigen is unknown. The source of the sample is a study of Ad26.COV2.S vaccination and SARS-CoV-2 variants. Looking at the study overall: Intramuscular Ad26.COV2.S doses were given once or twice, 56 days apart.

Findings and limits, study-wide: Total responses of T cells may have been underestimated by the analyses of TCR breadth and depth.

The treatment here: 15 to 20 received Ad26.COV2.S at low or high dose, single or two shots; 5 received placebo; per-sample allocation not given. Each sample was drawn 63 days after the first injection (of vaccine or placebo). An Ad26 vector that expressed Wuhan-strain SARS-CoV-2 spike constituted the vaccine. TCRdb keeps only in-frame clones here, not all; method: immunoSEQ multiplex PCR. This table holds some 330,000 clones, 90% found once. The CDR3 length is 14 residues. Trimming shortened V by 4 bases and J by 4 bases, and 13 bases separated the two germline ends. Germline values: CDR1 LGHDT, CDR2 YNNKEL (reference sequence).

This specimen was peripheral blood, taken in a trial of Ad26.COV2.S vaccine versus placebo. The receptor's source is a person aged 18-65 years who received the Ad26.COV2.S COVID-19 vaccine or a placebo. The chain employs TRBV3-1 (or the pseudogene TRBV3-2) and TRBJ1-1; possible D gene TRBD1, 5 bases. CDR3 sequence: CASSPLGGGTEAFF. Written as DNA, the CDR3 is TGTGCCAGCAGCCCTCTCGGGGGTGGCACTGAAGCTTTCTTT.